One and the same sample provided the 19 T cell receptor beta chains below, sequenced in a study of cytomegalovirus exposure and HLA in healthy donors. The PCR made use of 60 Vbeta and 13 Jbeta primers. Profiling relied on immunoSEQ multiplex PCR, and the TCRdb table lists in-frame clones only, not all of them. The sample has 150,000 to 170,000 clones, approximately 74% seen once. The sequenced material came from PBMCs. These receptors all come from a man aged 25 to 40 in good health and CMV-seronegative.

The gene calls are TRBV7-2 and TRBJ2-7; 12 bases fit TRBD2. The CDR3 runs to 17 residues. V lost 4 bases to trimming and J lost 7 bases; unmatched junction nucleotides: 14. Germline loops: CDR1 SGHTA, CDR2 FQGNSA. CDR3 in amino acids: CASSSGRTSGAPREQYF. The CDR3 DNA reads TGTGCCAGCAGCTCAGGGAGGACTAGCGGGGCCCCCCGGGAGCAGTACTTC.

The chain carries TRBV6-1 and TRBJ1-6; D not certain. Trimming removed 0 bases from V and 2 bases from J, with 8 bases in between. CDR3 length equals 16 residues. In germline, CDR1 is MNHNS, CDR2 SASEGT. The CDR3 here is CASSEASGAYNSPLHF. For the CDR3, the DNA is TGTGCCAGCAGTGAAGCGTCAGGTGCCTATAATTCACCCCTCCACTTT.

The CDR3 reads CASSLGQGADTQYF. The CDR3 nucleotides read TGTGCCAGCAGCTTAGGACAGGGAGCAGATACGCAGTATTTT. The gene calls are TRBV7-8 and TRBJ2-3; 7 bases are shared with TRBD1. Germline CDR1 is SGHVS and CDR2 is FQNEAQ. The CDR3 spans 14 residues. V was clipped by 1 base and J by 4 bases; unmatched bases: 2.

Here the CDR3 reads CASSFRDRGFVEKLFF. For the CDR3, the DNA is TGTGCCAGCAGCTTTCGGGACAGGGGATTTGTTGAAAAACTGTTTTTT. The chain employs TRBV5-4 and TRBJ1-4, with 10 bases matching TRBD1. CDR3 length: 16 residues. The V gene end was trimmed by 2 bases and the J gene end by 7 bases; junction bases not matched to a gene: 8. Looked up from germline, CDR1 is SGHNT and CDR2 is YYREEE (reference sequence).

This chain links TRBV7-2 with TRBJ2-1; weak D call: TRBD1 (6 bases). The V and J ends lost 10 bases and 10 bases respectively, with 11 bases between them. The CDR3 sequence is 10 residues long. The V gene's germline CDR1 is SGHTA and CDR2 FQGNSA. CDR3 sequence reads: CATGQLEQFF. DNA for the CDR3: TGTGCCACCGGACAGTTAGAGCAGTTCTTC.

V and J are TRBV11-2 and TRBJ2-1; 11 positions match TRBD2. Losses at the gene ends were 5 bases for V and 5 bases for J; bases not matched to a gene: 11. CDR3 length: 17 amino acids. The germline gives CDR1 SGHAT, CDR2 FQNNGV. Here the CDR3 DNA reads TGTGCCAGCAGCCTTGGGACTAGCGGAACCTTGGACAATGAGCAGTTCTTC. Its translation: CASSLGTSGTLDNEQFF.

V and J are TRBV10-3 and TRBJ1-5; possibly TRBD1 for D (5 bases). This CDR3 has 14 residues. The V end lost 6 bases, the J end lost 0 bases, and 9 bases lay between the germline ends. CDR1 is ENHRY and CDR2 is SYGVKD in the germline V gene. The CDR3 DNA is TGTGCCATCAGCCCGACAGATAGCAATCAGCCCCAGCATTTT. Protein: CAISPTDSNQPQHF.

The V call is TRBV28, the J call TRBJ1-1, with 7 bases aligning to TRBD1. This CDR3 spans 14 amino acids. V lost 4 bases and J lost 5; bases outside the gene matches: 7. CDR1 MDHEN and CDR2 SYDVKM come from the germline V gene. CDR3 region: CASSSQGKRTEAFF. The CDR3 DNA is TGTGCCAGCAGTTCACAGGGGAAAAGGACTGAAGCTTTCTTT. Based on the CDR3 plus reference TRBV28 and TRBJ1-1, the full variable domain is DVKVTQSSRYLVKRTGEKVFLECVQDMDHENMFWYRQDPGLGLRLIYFSYDVKMKEKGDIPEGYSVSREKKERFSLILESASTNQTSMYLCASSSQGKRTEAFFGQGTRLTVV.

Notes on this clone: A read error is likely, as this CDR3 ends without the conserved phenylalanine or tryptophan. The chain employs TRBV29-1 and TRBJ1-2; 10 bases fit TRBD1. The CDR3 sequence is 16 residues long. Germline V gene sequence: CDR1 SQVTM, CDR2 ANQGSEA. V was clipped by 0 bases and J by 8 bases; unmatched bases: 12. For the CDR3, the DNA is TGCAGCGTTGAAGATCAGTGGAGACAGGGGGCTCGGGGCTACACCCTC. It specifies CSVEDQWRQGARGYTL.

The chain carries TRBV18 and TRBJ1-2; TRBD1 matches 7 bases. J gave up 4 bases and V 3 bases, and 11 bases lay outside the gene matches. The CDR3 runs 16 residues. CDR1 and CDR2 from the germline V gene are KGHSH and LQKENI. The CDR3 sequence: CASSPRTGVSSYGYTF. For the CDR3, the DNA is TGTGCCAGCTCACCGCGAACAGGGGTCTCTTCCTATGGCTACACCTTC.

This clone came up a few times. CDR3 bases: TGCGCCAGCAGCTTGGAGGGGGACGGGGACAATGAGCAGTTCTTC. It translates to CASSLEGDGDNEQFF. This chain links TRBV5-1 with TRBJ2-1; possible D gene TRBD1, 6 bases. Trimming removed 0 bases from V and 5 bases from J, with 12 bases in between. The CDR3 length is 15 residues. CDR1 and CDR2 (germline): SGHRS, YFSETQ.

The genes are TRBV10-3 and TRBJ2-5, with a tentative D call TRBD1 (6 bases). This CDR3 comprises 12 residues. V was clipped by 10 bases and J by 1 base, with 10 bases between them. From germline, CDR1 is ENHRY and CDR2 SYGVKD. In DNA, the CDR3 is TGTGCCACCTCGGACAGCCAAGAGACCCAGTACTTC. Residues: CATSDSQETQYF.

This chain joins TRBV6-6 and TRBJ2-7; TRBD2 matches 10 bases. The ends lost 0 bases at V and 2 bases at J; junction bases unmatched: 1. The CDR3 contains 15 residues. Germline CDR1 reads MNHNY; CDR2 reads SVGAGI (reference sequence). CDR3: CASSYSSGGAYEQYF. The DNA for the CDR3 is TGTGCCAGCAGTTACTCCAGCGGGGGGGCCTACGAGCAGTACTTC.

The chain carries TRBV7-2 and TRBJ2-1; D possibly corresponds to TRBD1 (6 bases). Germline values: CDR1 SGHTA, CDR2 FQGNSA. V was clipped by 4 bases and J by 4 bases, with 8 bases between them. The CDR3 totals 13 residues. CDR3 sequence (DNA): TGTGCCAGCAGCTCGGGACATTACAATGAGCAGTTCTTC. Translating gives CASSSGHYNEQFF.

This clone appeared a few times. This chain uses TRBV7-9 with TRBJ2-1; D is unclear. Germline CDR1 reads SEHNR; CDR2 reads FQNEAQ (reference sequence). CDR3 size: 16 residues. Between the trimmed V and J ends, which lost 1 base and 10 bases, there was a span of 20 bases. The CDR3 region is CASSLVVTLPTGEQFF. The CDR3 nucleotides read TGTGCCAGCAGCTTAGTAGTTACCCTGCCTACCGGGGAGCAGTTCTTC. The variable domain in full, completed from reference TRBV7-9 and TRBJ2-1, reads DTGVSQNPRHKITKRGQNVTFRCDPISEHNRLYWYRQTLGQGPEFLTYFQNEAQLEKSRLLSDRFSAERPKGSFSTLEIQRTEQGDSAMYLCASSLVVTLPTGEQFFGPGTRLTVL.

The V call is TRBV5-3, the J call TRBJ1-6; perhaps TRBD1 as D (6 bases). TRBV5-3 is annotated as an ORF whose role is uncertain. Trimming took off 4 bases at V and 7 bases at J, with 18 bases between the two ends. The CDR3 has 16 amino acids. The CDR3 loop is CARSTGTEEANSPLHF. The CDR3 DNA is TGTGCCAGAAGCACAGGGACGGAAGAAGCCAATTCACCCCTCCACTTT.

The rearrangement uses TRBV7-2 and TRBJ2-1; TRBD1 matches at 8 bases. After removal of 5 bases from V and 3 bases from J, the junction contained 9 bases not matched to a gene. Per the germline V gene, CDR1 is SGHTA and CDR2 is FQGNSA. The CDR3 has 16 residues. The CDR3 nucleotides are TGTGCCAGCAGCCCTAGGACAGGGCAAAGCTACAATGAGCAGTTCTTC. Encoded protein: CASSPRTGQSYNEQFF.

This chain uses TRBV7-9 with TRBJ2-3; TRBD1 aligns across 7 bases. With 5 bases clipped from V and 4 bases from J, the junction kept 3 bases outside the gene matches. The germline V gene has CDR1 SEHNR and CDR2 FQNEAQ (reference sequence). The CDR3 is 13 amino acids. This chain's CDR3 is CASSRQGSDTQYF. The CDR3 DNA reads TGTGCCAGCAGCCGACAGGGTTCAGATACGCAGTATTTT.

The chain combines TRBV7-6 with TRBJ2-5; D might be TRBD2 (6 bases). Germline-derived CDR1 and CDR2 are SGHVS and FNYEAQ. V lost 0 bases and J 0 bases, leaving 11 bases between the germline ends. CDR3 length: 16 residues. The CDR3 nucleotides read TGTGCCAGCAGCTTAGCGAAGACGGGGGACCAAGAGACCCAGTACTTC. Its translation: CASSLAKTGDQETQYF.